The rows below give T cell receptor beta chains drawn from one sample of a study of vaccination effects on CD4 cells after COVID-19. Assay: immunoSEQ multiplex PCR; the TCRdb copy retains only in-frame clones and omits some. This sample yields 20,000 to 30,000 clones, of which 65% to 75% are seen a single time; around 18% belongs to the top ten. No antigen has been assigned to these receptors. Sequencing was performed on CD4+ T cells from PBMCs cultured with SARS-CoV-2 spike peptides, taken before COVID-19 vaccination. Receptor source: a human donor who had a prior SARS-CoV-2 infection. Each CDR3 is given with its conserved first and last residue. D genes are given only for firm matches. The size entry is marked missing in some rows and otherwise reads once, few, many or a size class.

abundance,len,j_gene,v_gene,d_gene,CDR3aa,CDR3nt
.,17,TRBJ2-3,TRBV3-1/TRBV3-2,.,CASSHRSPLGYTDTQYF,TGTGCCAGCAGCCATAGATCCCCCTTGGGCTACACAGATACGCAGTATTTT
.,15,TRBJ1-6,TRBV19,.,CASSQADRYNSPLHF,TGTGCCAGTAGTCAGGCCGACAGGTATAATTCACCCCTCCACTTT
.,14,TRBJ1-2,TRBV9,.,CASSVAVANYGYTF,TGTGCCAGCAGCGTTGCGGTCGCTAACTATGGCTACACCTTC
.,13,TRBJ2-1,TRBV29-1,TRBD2,CSAVAGGPNEQFF,TGCAGCGCCGTAGCGGGGGGGCCCAATGAGCAGTTCTTC
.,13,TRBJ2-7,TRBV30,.,CAWSMRTAGEQYF,TGTGCCTGGAGCATGAGGACCGCGGGCGAGCAGTACTTC
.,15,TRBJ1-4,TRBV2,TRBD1,CASSGRTGDNEKLFF,TGTGCCAGCAGTGGGCGGACAGGGGATAATGAAAAACTGTTTTTT
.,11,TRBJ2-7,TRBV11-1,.,CASSFGDEQYF,TGTGCCAGCAGCTTCGGTGACGAGCAGTACTTC
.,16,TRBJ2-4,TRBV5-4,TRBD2,CASSLTSGRDYDIQYF,TGTGCCAGCAGCTTGACTAGCGGGAGAGACTATGACATTCAGTACTTC
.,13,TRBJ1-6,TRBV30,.,CAWSVLMGSPLHF,TGTGCCTGGAGTGTACTAATGGGTTCACCCCTCCACTTT
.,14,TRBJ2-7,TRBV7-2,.,CASSWRTGSYEQYF,TGTGCCAGCAGCTGGCGGACTGGCTCCTACGAGCAGTACTTC
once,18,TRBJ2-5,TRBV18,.,CASSPLPGAGQKQETQYF,TGTGCCAGCTCACCTCTGCCCGGGGCTGGACAGAAACAAGAGACCCAGTACTTC
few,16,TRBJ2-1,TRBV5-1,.,CASSLAPGNAYNEQFF,TGCGCCAGCAGCTTGGCTCCGGGGAATGCCTACAATGAGCAGTTCTTC
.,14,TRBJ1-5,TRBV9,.,CASSLQGGDQPQHF,TGTGCCAGCAGCCTACAGGGAGGGGATCAGCCCCAGCATTTT
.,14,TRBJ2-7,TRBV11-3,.,CASSSRQAIYEQYF,TGTGCCAGCAGTTCCAGACAGGCCATCTACGAGCAGTACTTC
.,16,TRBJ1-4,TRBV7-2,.,CASSLAWGVGDEKLFF,TGTGCCAGCAGCTTAGCGTGGGGGGTTGGTGATGAAAAACTGTTTTTT
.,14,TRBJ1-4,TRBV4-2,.,CASSQEQDNEKLFF,TGTGCCAGCAGCCAAGAACAGGACAATGAAAAACTGTTTTTT
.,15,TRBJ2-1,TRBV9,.,CASSVGQGLPSEQFF,TGTGCCAGCAGCGTAGGGCAGGGGCTTCCATCTGAGCAGTTCTTC